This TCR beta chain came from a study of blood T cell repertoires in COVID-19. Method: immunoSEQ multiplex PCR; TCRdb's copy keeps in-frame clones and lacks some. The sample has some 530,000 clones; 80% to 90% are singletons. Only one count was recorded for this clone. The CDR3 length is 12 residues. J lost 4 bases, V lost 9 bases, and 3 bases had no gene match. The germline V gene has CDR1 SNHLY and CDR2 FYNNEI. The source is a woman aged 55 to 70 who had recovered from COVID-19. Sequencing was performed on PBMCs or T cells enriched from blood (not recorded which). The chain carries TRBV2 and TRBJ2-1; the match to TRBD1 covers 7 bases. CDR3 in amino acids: CARVGQYNEQFF. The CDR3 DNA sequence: TGTGCCAGAGTGGGACAGTACAATGAGCAGTTCTTC.